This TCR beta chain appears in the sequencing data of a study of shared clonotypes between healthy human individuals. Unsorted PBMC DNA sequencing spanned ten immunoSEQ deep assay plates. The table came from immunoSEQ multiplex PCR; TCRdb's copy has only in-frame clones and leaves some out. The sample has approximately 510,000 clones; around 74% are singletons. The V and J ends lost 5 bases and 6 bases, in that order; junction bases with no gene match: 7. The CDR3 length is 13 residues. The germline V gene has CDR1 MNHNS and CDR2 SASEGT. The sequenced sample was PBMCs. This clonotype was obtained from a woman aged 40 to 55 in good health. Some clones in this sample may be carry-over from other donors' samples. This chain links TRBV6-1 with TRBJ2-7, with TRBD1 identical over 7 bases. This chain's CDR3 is CASSKGRQGEQYF. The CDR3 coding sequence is TGTGCCAGCAGTAAAGGGCGACAGGGCGAGCAGTACTTC.